The 20 T cell receptor beta chains reported below all come from one sample, sequenced in a study of shared T cell receptors in the human thymus. Sequenced by immunoSEQ multiplex PCR; TCRdb stores in-frame clones only, minus some. This sample has hundreds of thousands of clones, with around 87% found just once. These records were also assigned to another study, of human thymus T cells.

The sample was thymocytes. The receptors were sampled from a boy less than two years old with a congenital heart defect.

Only one count was recorded for this clone. The rearrangement links TRBV28 to TRBJ2-3, with TRBD1 matching 9 bases. The CDR3 runs 16 residues. Losses at the gene ends were 5 bases for V and 1 base for J; bases not matched to a gene: 7. In germline, CDR1 is MDHEN, CDR2 SYDVKM. CDR3 sequence: CASSHRGQLGTDTQYF. The DNA for the CDR3 is TGTGCCAGCAGTCACAGGGGGCAACTTGGCACAGATACGCAGTATTTT.

The chain combines TRBV30 with TRBJ2-3, with 8 bases matching TRBD2. The CDR3 totals 17 residues. Trimming at V came to 0 bases and at J to 0 bases, leaving 8 bases not matched to a gene. The germline V gene encodes CDR1 GTSNPN and CDR2 SVGIG (reference sequence). The CDR3, as DNA: TGTGCCTGGAGTGTATATTGCGGGGGGCTGAGCACAGATACGCAGTATTTT. The encoded protein is CAWSVYCGGLSTDTQYF.

The V gene is TRBV28, the J gene TRBJ1-5; 8 nucleotides match TRBD1. With 4 bases clipped from V and 2 bases from J, the junction kept 7 bases outside the gene matches. The CDR3 has 16 amino acids. The germline V gene has CDR1 MDHEN and CDR2 SYDVKM. This CDR3 is CASSSTGVRGNQPQHF. The CDR3 DNA reads as TGTGCCAGCAGTTCGACAGGGGTAAGGGGCAATCAGCCCCAGCATTTT.

This chain links TRBV30 with TRBJ2-1; no clear D gene. The V and J ends lost 1 base and 5 bases respectively, with 12 bases between them. Germline CDR1 GTSNPN, CDR2 SVGIG (reference sequence). This CDR3 has 14 residues. CDR3 protein: CAWSESRSHNEQFF. In DNA, the CDR3 is TGTGCCTGGAGTGAAAGCCGATCCCACAATGAGCAGTTCTTC.

In this sample, this clone turned up a few times. The genes are TRBV7-9 and TRBJ2-5; a possible D gene is TRBD1 (6 bases). Trimming cost V 5 bases and J 3 bases, with 22 bases left between them. This CDR3 has 17 residues. Germline assignment: CDR1 SEHNR and CDR2 FQNEAQ (reference sequence). This CDR3 is CASSLRRQADTEETQYF. The CDR3 DNA reads as TGTGCCAGCAGCCTGCGGCGACAGGCTGATACCGAAGAGACCCAGTACTTC. The entire variable domain, with the rest obtained from reference TRBV7-9 and TRBJ2-5, is as follows: DTGVSQNPRHKITKRGQNVTFRCDPISEHNRLYWYRQTLGQGPEFLTYFQNEAQLEKSRLLSDRFSAERPKGSFSTLEIQRTEQGDSAMYLCASSLRRQADTEETQYFGPGTRLLVL.

V is TRBV10-3 and J is TRBJ1-1, with 7 bases that match TRBD1. Unmatched junction bases numbered 6, after V lost 2 bases and J lost 6 bases. Germline-derived CDR1 and CDR2 are ENHRY and SYGVKD. The CDR3 extends over 14 amino acids. The CDR3 sequence is CAISETTGVPEAFF. DNA for the CDR3: TGTGCCATCAGTGAGACCACAGGGGTTCCTGAAGCTTTCTTT.

The chain combines TRBV27 with TRBJ2-7; 7 nucleotides line up with TRBD1. The V gene's germline CDR1 is MNHEY and CDR2 SMNVEV (reference sequence). This CDR3 contains 14 residues. J was trimmed by 5 bases and V by 6 bases; bases with no gene match: 10. The CDR3: CASRPRQGFHEQYF. The CDR3, as DNA: TGTGCCAGCAGACCGAGACAGGGTTTCCACGAGCAGTACTTC.

The genes are TRBV30 and TRBJ2-1, with 10 bases identical to TRBD2. The CDR3 is made up of 14 amino acids. In germline, CDR1 is GTSNPN, CDR2 SVGIG (reference sequence). The V segment lost 4 bases and the J segment 7 bases; nucleotides outside the gene matches: 7. The CDR3, as DNA: TGTGCCTGGAAGAGGGCTAGCGGGAGTAATGAGCAGTTCTTC. Its translation is CAWKRASGSNEQFF.

Notes on this clone: Other nucleotide sequences from this sample produce the same CDR3. V gene TRBV28 combines with J gene TRBJ2-7, with 9 bases aligning to TRBD2. The V gene's germline CDR1 is MDHEN and CDR2 SYDVKM. There are 16 residues in the CDR3. V dropped 2 bases and J dropped 7; count of bases not matched to a gene: 12. The CDR3 spells CASSLTVAGANYEQYF. The DNA for the CDR3 is TGTGCCAGCAGTTTAACGGTAGCGGGAGCGAACTATGAGCAGTACTTC.

This chain joins TRBV11-3 and TRBJ2-3; the D gene is possibly TRBD2 (6 bases). V lost 5 bases and J lost 1, with 16 bases in between. Germline V lookup: CDR1 SGHNT, CDR2 YENEEA. The CDR3 totals 16 residues. CDR3 amino acids: CASSLGCERGTDTQYF. In DNA, the CDR3 is TGTGCCAGCAGCCTAGGCTGCGAGCGGGGCACAGATACGCAGTATTTT.

The chain is built from TRBV7-2 and TRBJ2-5; 7 bases agree with TRBD1. J gave up 9 bases and V 0 bases, and 16 bases lay outside the gene matches. Germline CDR1 is SGHTA and CDR2 is FQGNSA. This CDR3 has 17 amino acids. The DNA for the CDR3 is TGTGCCAGCAGCTTAGCAGGTTGGCAGGGGGAAGTTCGGGCCCAGTACTTC. Protein sequence: CASSLAGWQGEVRAQYF. The whole variable domain, remainder taken from reference TRBV7-2 and TRBJ2-5, is GAGVSQSPSNKVTEKGKDVELRCDPISGHTALYWYRQSLGQGLEFLIYFQGNSAPDKSGLPSDRFSAERTGGSVSTLTIQRTQQEDSAVYLCASSLAGWQGEVRAQYFGPGTRLLVL.

The V call is TRBV28, the J call TRBJ2-2; no definite D call. The V gene lost 1 base and the J gene lost 6 bases, with 3 bases spanning the gap. Germline V CDR1 and CDR2: MDHEN, SYDVKM. The length of the CDR3 is 12 residues. CDR3 protein: CASSLFSGELFF. CDR3 DNA sequence: TGTGCCAGCAGTTTATTCTCCGGGGAGCTGTTTTTT.

The chain links TRBV6-6 to TRBJ2-3; no reliable D call. Looked up from germline, CDR1 is MNHNY and CDR2 is SVGAGI (reference sequence). The CDR3 loop spans 13 amino acids. The V and J ends lost 2 bases and 6 bases respectively, with 9 bases between them. The CDR3 loop is CASSYVKFDTQYF. In DNA, the CDR3 is TGTGCCAGCAGTTACGTCAAATTCGATACGCAGTATTTT.

The gene calls are TRBV5-6 and TRBJ1-1, with TRBD1 matching over 7 bases. CDR1 SGHDT and CDR2 YYEEEE come from the germline V gene. J was trimmed by 3 bases and V by 2 bases; bases with no gene match: 4. The length of the CDR3 is 14 residues. CDR3 DNA: TGTGCCAGCAGCTTCTGGGACAGCCACACTGAAGCTTTCTTT. As protein: CASSFWDSHTEAFF.

V gene TRBV18 combines with J gene TRBJ2-5; D is ambiguous. The CDR3 runs to 14 residues. The ends were cut back, 2 bases at V and 0 bases at J, with 7 bases in the middle. Germline V gives CDR1 KGHSH, CDR2 LQKENI. The CDR3 sequence is CASSPREYQETQYF. The CDR3 DNA reads TGTGCCAGCTCACCAAGAGAGTACCAAGAGACCCAGTACTTC.

The rearrangement links TRBV27 to TRBJ2-7, with no clear D. The length of the CDR3 is 14 residues. V gave up 8 bases and J gave up 0 bases, with 14 bases separating them. Germline V gives CDR1 MNHEY, CDR2 SMNVEV (reference sequence). The DNA of the CDR3 is TGTGCCAGCGAACTGGTTTATGGCTCCTACGAGCAGTACTTC. Translated, it gives CASELVYGSYEQYF.

V and J are TRBV4-3 and TRBJ2-7; TRBD2 aligns across 8 bases. The germline V gene encodes CDR1 LGHNA and CDR2 YSLEER. This CDR3 is 16 amino acids long. V shed 1 base and J 9 bases; nucleotides not matched to a gene: 14. Written as DNA, the CDR3 is TGCGCCAGCAGCCAAGCGACTAGCGAGGAGCCTCGTGGGCAGTACTTC. Translated: CASSQATSEEPRGQYF.

This chain uses TRBV4-1 with TRBJ1-5; no clear D. The CDR3 runs to 17 residues. V lost 0 bases and J 7 bases, leaving 19 bases between the germline ends. Germline CDR1 is MGHRA and CDR2 is YSYEKL. The CDR3 reads CASSQDWIRREGQPQHF. In DNA, the CDR3 is TGCGCCAGCAGCCAAGATTGGATTAGGAGGGAAGGGCAGCCCCAGCATTTT.

This rearrangement joins TRBV6-5 to TRBJ2-1; 8 bases map to TRBD2. Germline V gene lookup returns CDR1 MNHEY and CDR2 SVGAGI. This CDR3 spans 14 amino acids. The ends lost 0 bases at V and 6 bases at J; junction bases unmatched: 1. CDR3 in DNA: TGTGCCAGCAGTTACTCAGGGACTAGCAATGAGCAGTTCTTC. Amino acid sequence: CASSYSGTSNEQFF.

The V gene is TRBV2, the J gene TRBJ2-5, with 10 bases fitting TRBD1. Germline V gene data show CDR1 as SNHLY and CDR2 as FYNNEI. This CDR3 comprises 14 residues. V was clipped by 7 bases and J by 4 bases; unmatched bases: 6. For the CDR3, the DNA is TGTGCCAGCAAGGCGGGACAGGGGAGAGAGACCCAGTACTTC. Translating gives CASKAGQGRETQYF.